This paragraph reports one T cell receptor beta chain. Its antigen is not yet known. Per-base quality was not reported, and no clone a single base away is much larger than it. This entry is derived from a study of T cell responses to AZD1222 COVID-19 vaccine (dated by TCRdb to the early 2020s). Regarding the research as a whole: Because spike-specific TCR depth and breadth did not differ between the two schedules, AZD1222 recipients who got a second dose at roughly 4 weeks were pooled with those who got a second dose at roughly 12 weeks. A total of 230 to 250 trial participants underwent TCR sequencing, of whom about 200 received two doses of AZD1222 and roughly 25 received two doses of the MenACWY control vaccine. Trial participants were enrolled by age into subgroups of 18-55, 56-69 and 70-plus years, and around 150, 29 and 61 TCR-sequenced participants, respectively, were included in these subgroups.

V is clipped by 5 bases and J by 4 bases, and the sequence between their germline boundaries is 23 bases long. CDR1 SGHTA and CDR2 FQGNSA are derived from the germline V gene. There are 18 amino acids in the CDR3, from cysteine to phenylalanine inclusive. This entry keeps only the CDR3 DNA: 54 bases, framed from base 1. The time point label on this specimen signifies: baseline before first vaccination. The vaccinee samples were drawn from two UK trials, COV001 and COV002, one of which was a single-blind randomized controlled phase 2/3 trial testing AZD1222 (ChAdOx1 nCoV-19) in healthy adults. For TCRbeta chain sequencing, PBMC samples were collected from trial participants at day 0 and at day 28 after the second dose. The CDR3 regions of human TCRbeta chains were analyzed by immunosequencing. Per the authors' processing: Repertoire TCRs were matched against a reference library of SARS-CoV-2-specific TCRs generated with the MIRA antigen-specificity platform. Breadth was defined as the fraction of unique TCRs that were SARS-CoV-2-associated, and depth was defined as the fraction of total T cells that were SARS-CoV-2-associated. Using the MIRA data, each spike-specific TCR was mapped to the spike region that the TCR reacts to and placed in a CD4 or CD8 class. Log10-transformed breadth and depth values were compared by one-way ANOVA with Sidak's multiple comparisons tests. TCRdb holds this immuneACCESS table with in-frame rearrangements only. Some clones are missing; in checked studies, unresolved V genes explain under half, and the rest has no known cause. V, J and clone size are taken as reported in that table, and D and trimming were inferred from the DNA itself. In this sample the table shows 110,000 or so clones, over 80% of which occur a single time. The top ten constitute less than 9.5% of the sample.

Overall study results and their limits: Only six or seven AZD1222 recipients were SARS-CoV-2 seropositive at baseline, limiting conclusions about previously exposed vaccinees. The vaccine-associated CD4 TCRs covered the entire spike protein, and the dominant responses fell in regions 160-218 and 743-854. Reportedly, close to half of the unique spike-specific TCRs recognized epitopes lying outside the regions that are mutated in the B.1.351 and B.1.1.7 variants. Participants were mostly white British, with more females than males. The authors suggested clonal diversity may have been underestimated. Because no day 14 peak-response samples were available, repertoires were characterized only after the peak T cell response. The 56-69-year group was small, and its depth increase did not reach significance, likely because of low power. After two AZD1222 doses, both the breadth and the depth of spike-specific TCRs were significantly higher than at day 0 and than in MenACWY recipients.

Recombination connected TRBV7-2 to TRBJ1-4; the D segment could be TRBD1, given 6 matching bases. The TCR was taken from an adult in good health. The source was peripheral blood, collected on day 0 of AZD1222 vaccination. The DNA reads as follows: TGTGCCAGCAGCCCCCGACCGAGCGGGGGCGAGGGTAATGAAAAACTGTTTTTT. Translated, it gives CASSPRPSGGEGNEKLFF.